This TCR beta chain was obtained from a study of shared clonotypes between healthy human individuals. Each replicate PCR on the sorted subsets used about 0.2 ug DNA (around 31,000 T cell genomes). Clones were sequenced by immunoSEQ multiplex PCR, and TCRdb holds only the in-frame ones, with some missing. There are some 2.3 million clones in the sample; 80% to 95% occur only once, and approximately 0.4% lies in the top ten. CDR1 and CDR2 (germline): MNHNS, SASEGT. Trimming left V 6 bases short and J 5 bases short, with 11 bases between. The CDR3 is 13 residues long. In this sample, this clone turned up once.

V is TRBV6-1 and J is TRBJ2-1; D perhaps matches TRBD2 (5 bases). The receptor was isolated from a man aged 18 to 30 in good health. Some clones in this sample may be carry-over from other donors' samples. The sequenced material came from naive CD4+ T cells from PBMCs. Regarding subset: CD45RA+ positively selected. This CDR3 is CASSLDGDNEQFF. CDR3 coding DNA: TGTGCCAGCAGCCTGGACGGGGACAATGAGCAGTTCTTC.